Presented here are 29 T cell receptor beta chains from one specimen sequenced in a study of long-term antiretroviral therapy in people with HIV. Version v3.0 of the immunoSEQ assay was performed at survey level. Profiling relied on immunoSEQ multiplex PCR, and the TCRdb table lists in-frame clones only, not all of them. The table has about 39,000 clones, around 85% seen once; the top ten hold about 6%. Sequenced material: unsorted PBMCs, taken 3.1 years after starting antiretroviral therapy. The receptor set was obtained from a woman aged 45 to 65 with HIV.

The chain joins TRBV2 to TRBJ2-5; unclear D gene. V gave up 4 bases and J gave up 1 base, with 10 bases separating them. The CDR3 totals 14 residues. Germline V gene sequence: CDR1 SNHLY, CDR2 FYNNEI. CDR3 DNA: TGTGCCAGCAGTGGAGGCAGTTCCCAAGAGACCCAGTACTTC. It translates to CASSGGSSQETQYF.

The chain carries TRBV9 and TRBJ2-7; 9 bases agree with TRBD2. CDR1 is SGDLS and CDR2 is YYNGEE in the germline V gene. This CDR3 region has 15 residues. V gave up 0 bases and J gave up 4 bases; unmatched junction bases: 5. As DNA, the CDR3 is TGTGCCAGCAGCGTAGCGGCTAGCGGGGAGTACGAGCAGTACTTC. Its translation is CASSVAASGEYEQYF.

In this sample, this clone turned up a few times. The chain carries TRBV7-3 and TRBJ1-3; D gene unclear. The V end was cut by 5 bases, the J end by 0 bases, with 8 bases between. CDR3 length: 14 amino acids. Germline-derived CDR1 and CDR2 are SGHTA and FQGTGA. The CDR3 loop is CASSPSGSGNTIYF. The CDR3 DNA reads TGTGCCAGCAGCCCATCCGGCTCTGGAAACACCATATATTTT. Variable domain in full (rest from reference TRBV7-3 and TRBJ1-3): GAGVSQTPSNKVTEKGKYVELRCDPISGHTALYWYRQSLGQGPEFLIYFQGTGAADDSGLPNDRFFAVRPEGSVSTLKIQRTERGDSAVYLCASSPSGSGNTIYFGEGSWLTVV.

The V and J genes are TRBV18 and TRBJ1-4, with D maybe TRBD1 (5 bases). Germline V gene sequence: CDR1 KGHSH, CDR2 LQKENI. The CDR3 sequence is 15 residues long. V was shortened by 3 bases and J by 10 bases, with 18 bases between the two germline ends. The CDR3 nucleotides read TGTGCCAGCTCACCCGATGGGGCGAGGTTTGGAAAACTGTTTTTT. Protein sequence: CASSPDGARFGKLFF.

V usage is TRBV5-4 and J usage is TRBJ2-7; D is possibly TRBD2 (6 bases). V was cut by 2 bases and J by 8 bases, with 14 bases left in between. The CDR3 length is 13 residues. The germline gives CDR1 SGHNT, CDR2 YYREEE (reference sequence). CDR3 protein: CASSFPSSVQQYF. CDR3 in DNA: TGTGCCAGCAGCTTCCCGTCTAGCGTACAGCAGTACTTC. The variable domain in full, completed from reference TRBV5-4 and TRBJ2-7, reads ETGVTQSPTHLIKTRGQQVTLRCSSQSGHNTVSWYQQALGQGPQFIFQYYREEENGRGNFPPRFSGLQFPNYSSELNVNALELDDSALYLCASSFPSSVQQYFGPGTRLTVT.

The CDR3, as DNA: TGCGCCAGCAGTGAGTTCCCCTACAGGATAGAGCACACTGAAGCTTTCTTT. Translating gives CASSEFPYRIEHTEAFF. The chain joins TRBV10-1 to TRBJ1-1; D may be TRBD1 (5 bases). The germline V gene has CDR1 WNHNN and CDR2 SYGVQD (reference sequence). The CDR3 loop spans 17 amino acids. Trimming cost V 1 base and J 3 bases, with 18 bases left between them.

This clone was detected once. The chain uses TRBV5-6 and TRBJ2-3; 8 positions agree with TRBD2. Germline lookup yields CDR1 SGHDT and CDR2 YYEEEE. The ends lost 4 bases at V and 2 bases at J; junction bases unmatched: 9. The CDR3 consists of 16 residues. CDR3 protein: CASSPGLARVTDTQYF. The CDR3 DNA reads as TGTGCCAGCAGCCCAGGACTAGCACGCGTCACAGATACGCAGTATTTT.

The rearrangement uses TRBV6-6 and TRBJ2-2; 8 bases match TRBD1. Losses at the gene ends were 10 bases for V and 7 bases for J; bases not matched to a gene: 14. CDR1 and CDR2 (germline): MNHNY, SVGAGI (reference sequence). The CDR3 contains 15 residues. Written as DNA, the CDR3 is TGTGCCACCAGGGGCCGGACAGGGCCTCTCGGGGAGCTGTTTTTT. Protein sequence: CATRGRTGPLGELFF.

The J gene is TRBJ2-3, the V gene TRBV18, with TRBD1 matching over 7 bases. J gave up 3 bases and V 6 bases, and 9 bases lay outside the gene matches. There are 15 residues in the CDR3. CDR1 and CDR2 from the germline V gene are KGHSH and LQKENI. Here the CDR3 reads CASSRLPGGTDTQYF. CDR3 coding DNA: TGTGCCAGCTCTCGACTCCCAGGGGGAACAGATACGCAGTATTTT.

The chain recombines TRBV19 with TRBJ1-6; 7 bases align to TRBD1. With 6 bases clipped from V and 10 bases from J, the junction kept 12 bases outside the gene matches. This CDR3 region has 15 residues. Per the germline V gene, CDR1 is LNHDA and CDR2 is SQIVND (reference sequence). Here the CDR3 DNA reads TGTGCCAGTAGCATTTCGAGGGGGCGCGGGTCACCCCTCCACTTT. Residues: CASSISRGRGSPLHF. Full variable domain (rest looked up from reference TRBV19 and TRBJ1-6): DGGITQSPKYLFRKEGQNVTLSCEQNLNHDAMYWYRQDPGQGLRLIYYSQIVNDFQKGDIAEGYSVSREKKESFPLTVTSAQKNPTAFYLCASSISRGRGSPLHFGNGTRLTVT.

This chain links TRBV19 with TRBJ1-6, with unresolved D. Between the trimmed V and J ends, which lost 0 bases and 9 bases, there was a span of 6 bases. CDR3 length: 13 amino acids. Per the germline V gene, CDR1 is LNHDA and CDR2 is SQIVND (reference sequence). CDR3 residues: CASSIDGISPLHF. CDR3 nucleotide sequence: TGTGCCAGTAGTATAGACGGAATTTCACCCCTCCACTTT.

This clone was seen only once. The chain's CDR3 is CASSLDGRPMNTEAFF. CDR3 bases: TGTGCCAGCAGCTTGGATGGCAGGCCCATGAACACTGAAGCTTTCTTT. The chain links TRBV5-4 to TRBJ1-1; D gene uncertain. CDR1 is SGHNT, CDR2 YYREEE, per germline (reference sequence). The CDR3 length is 16 residues. V lost 0 bases, J lost 0 bases, and 12 bases lay in between.

The genes are TRBV4-1 and TRBJ2-7; maybe TRBD1 (6 bases). The germline V and J ends were trimmed by 0 bases and 4 bases, with 16 bases remaining between them. Germline CDR1 MGHRA, CDR2 YSYEKL. This CDR3 spans 16 amino acids. The CDR3: CASSQDPQGRRYEQYF. CDR3 DNA sequence: TGCGCCAGCAGCCAAGATCCCCAGGGGCGAAGGTACGAGCAGTACTTC.

This clone was picked up a small number of times. The chain joins TRBV7-2 to TRBJ1-6; TRBD1 matches 8 bases. CDR1 and CDR2 (germline): SGHTA, FQGNSA. V trimming: 5 bases; J trimming: 9 bases; junction bases outside the gene matches: 12. CDR3 length equals 16 residues. CDR3 in DNA: TGTGCCAGCAGCACCTTGACAGGGGTAACAGGTTCACCCCTCCACTTT. Its protein is CASSTLTGVTGSPLHF.

The gene calls are TRBV6-5 and TRBJ1-1; 7 bases line up with TRBD1. With V trimmed by 6 bases and J by 7 bases, 8 bases remained unmatched. The CDR3 is 13 residues long. Germline CDR1 reads MNHEY; CDR2 reads SVGAGI. CDR3 bases: TGTGCCAGCAGAGAGGGGGCGGTCGGTGAAGCTTTCTTT. Its protein product is CASREGAVGEAFF.

This clone was found once. The V call is TRBV30, the J call TRBJ1-5; 7 bases line up with TRBD1. The CDR3 consists of 14 residues. The V gene end was trimmed by 3 bases and the J gene end by 7 bases; junction bases not matched to a gene: 9. Germline assignment: CDR1 GTSNPN and CDR2 SVGIG (reference sequence). CDR3 sequence: CAWSLLQGKQPQHF. The CDR3 bases are TGTGCCTGGAGCCTCTTACAGGGGAAACAGCCCCAGCATTTT.

The genes are TRBV23-1 and TRBJ2-7; D might be TRBD1 (6 bases). TRBV23-1 is an ORF for which the function is uncertain. V lost 3 bases to trimming and J lost 0 bases, with 12 bases between them. The CDR3 loop spans 15 amino acids. CDR3 amino acids: CASSHGGESSYEQYF. In DNA form, the CDR3 reads TGCGCCAGCAGTCATGGGGGCGAGAGCTCCTACGAGCAGTACTTC.

CDR3 in amino acids: CAISDEGGGDGYTF. The CDR3 DNA sequence: TGTGCCATCAGTGATGAAGGGGGAGGCGATGGCTACACCTTC. The rearrangement joins TRBV10-3 to TRBJ1-2; a possible D gene is TRBD1 (6 bases). The germline CDR1 and CDR2 sequences are ENHRY and SYGVKD. CDR3 length: 14 residues. V was clipped by 3 bases and J by 6 bases, with 14 bases between them.

This rearrangement joins TRBV5-4 to TRBJ2-7; 7 bases agree with TRBD1. Trimming at V came to 9 bases and at J to 1 base, leaving 10 bases not matched to a gene. CDR1 and CDR2 (germline): SGHNT, YYREEE (reference sequence). The CDR3 spans 14 residues. The CDR3 DNA sequence: TGTGCCACCAAAACCGGGACAGCTTCCTACGAGCAGTACTTC. Protein product: CATKTGTASYEQYF.

The rearrangement uses TRBV27 and TRBJ2-5; 9 bases are shared with TRBD2. The V gene end was trimmed by 1 base and the J gene end by 6 bases; junction bases not matched to a gene: 6. Germline lookup yields CDR1 MNHEY and CDR2 SMNVEV (reference sequence). CDR3 length: 15 residues. The chain's CDR3 is CASSLLWLAGQTQYF. Written as DNA, the CDR3 is TGTGCCAGCAGTTTATTATGGCTAGCGGGGCAGACCCAGTACTTC.

The V gene is TRBV19, the J gene TRBJ2-7; D may be TRBD2 (6 bases). Germline lookup yields CDR1 LNHDA and CDR2 SQIVND (reference sequence). The germline V and J ends were trimmed by 4 bases and 0 bases, with 13 bases remaining between them. The length of the CDR3 is 15 residues. The CDR3 region is CASSNNPGASYEQYF. CDR3 sequence (DNA): TGTGCCAGTAGTAACAATCCGGGAGCCTCCTACGAGCAGTACTTC. Together with reference TRBV19 and TRBJ2-7, the CDR3 gives the full variable domain: DGGITQSPKYLFRKEGQNVTLSCEQNLNHDAMYWYRQDPGQGLRLIYYSQIVNDFQKGDIAEGYSVSREKKESFPLTVTSAQKNPTAFYLCASSNNPGASYEQYFGPGTRLTVT.

This clone was observed a few times. CDR3: CASSQEQRDYGYTF. The DNA of the CDR3 is TGTGCCAGCAGCCAAGAACAGCGGGACTATGGCTACACCTTC. The chain joins TRBV4-2 to TRBJ1-2, with D hard to call. The germline V and J ends were trimmed by 0 bases and 3 bases, with 8 bases remaining between them. Germline V gives CDR1 LGHNA, CDR2 YNFKEQ. This CDR3 is built from 14 residues.

This rearrangement joins TRBV7-2 to TRBJ2-5, with D hard to call. V gave up 4 bases and J gave up 6 bases, with 15 bases separating them. The CDR3 totals 14 residues. Germline V gene sequence: CDR1 SGHTA, CDR2 FQGNSA. CDR3 DNA sequence: TGTGCCAGCAGCTCATCCCAGCGTCTTAAGACCCAGTACTTC. This translates into CASSSSQRLKTQYF. Using reference TRBV7-2 and TRBJ2-5 for the parts outside the CDR3, the full variable domain is GAGVSQSPSNKVTEKGKDVELRCDPISGHTALYWYRQSLGQGLEFLIYFQGNSAPDKSGLPSDRFSAERTGGSVSTLTIQRTQQEDSAVYLCASSSSQRLKTQYFGPGTRLLVL.

V is TRBV7-8 and J is TRBJ1-6; possibly TRBD1 for D (5 bases). V shed 4 bases and J shed 9 bases, with 10 bases lying between them. Germline CDR1 is SGHVS and CDR2 is FQNEAQ. This CDR3 comprises 13 residues. CDR3 region: CASSSTGVSPLHF. CDR3 sequence (DNA): TGTGCCAGCAGCTCAACGGGGGTTTCACCCCTCCACTTT.

This sequence joins TRBV5-8 and TRBJ2-5; maybe TRBD1 (6 bases). The V gene's germline CDR1 is SGHTS and CDR2 YDEGEE. This CDR3 is built from 15 residues. Trimming cost V 7 bases and J 9 bases, with 25 bases left between them. CDR3 amino acids: CASDHGTGTPQAQYF. CDR3 nucleotide sequence: TGTGCCAGCGACCACGGCACAGGGACCCCCCAAGCCCAGTACTTC.

The chain employs TRBV6-5 and TRBJ1-1; tentatively, D is TRBD1 (6 bases). V lost 4 bases to trimming and J lost 5 bases, with 17 bases between them. The germline V gene encodes CDR1 MNHEY and CDR2 SVGAGI. The CDR3 contains 15 residues. This CDR3 reads CASSSPGRGGTEAFF. The CDR3 region has the DNA TGTGCCAGCAGTTCCCCGGGCAGGGGAGGAACTGAAGCTTTCTTT.

The chain combines TRBV5-1 with TRBJ2-2; 14 positions match TRBD2. The CDR3 covers 16 residues. Germline V lookup: CDR1 SGHRS, CDR2 YFSETQ. V lost 4 bases and J lost 4; bases outside the gene matches: 3. In DNA form, the CDR3 reads TGCGCCAGCAGCGTAGGACTAGCGGGGGGCACCGGGGAGCTGTTTTTT. Protein product: CASSVGLAGGTGELFF.

This chain connects TRBV29-1 to TRBJ1-2; D is unclear. Looked up from germline, CDR1 is SQVTM and CDR2 is ANQGSEA. V lost 5 bases, J lost 4 bases, and 8 bases lay in between. The CDR3 has 11 residues. CDR3 loop: CSVTGPYGYTF. DNA for the CDR3: TGCAGCGTTACCGGGCCCTATGGCTACACCTTC.

The chain joins TRBV4-2 to TRBJ2-7; tentative D call: TRBD2 (6 bases). Germline CDR1 is LGHNA and CDR2 is YNFKEQ. V was trimmed by 1 base and J by 2 bases, leaving 12 bases between them. This CDR3 comprises 15 residues. The CDR3 DNA is TGTGCCAGCAGCCAAGCCCCGGGGGAGCCCTACGAGCAGTACTTC. Encoded protein: CASSQAPGEPYEQYF.